This entry lists 16 T cell receptor beta chains sequenced from one sample in a study of CD8 T cells in ankylosing spondylitis. What these receptors recognize is not known. Study-wide results and limits: Seemingly distinctive of ankylosing spondylitis blood was a TCR beta motif formed by eight highly homologous variants.

Each CDR3 protein is one row after TCRdb ran MiXCR on the 5' RACE reads. The table lists more than 250,000 distinct CDR3 sequences, around 7.6% of them singletons. Material: blood, either unsorted or a sorted T cell fraction (not recorded which). The receptors stem from a male donor with ankylosing spondylitis.

This clonotype has a count of ten or more. This rearrangement joins TRBV27 to TRBJ2-2; D could derive from TRBD1 or TRBD2 (5 bases each). This CDR3 has 18 residues. Germline V gives CDR1 MNHEY, CDR2 SMNVEV (reference sequence). Trimming stripped 3 bases from V and 4 bases from J, with 21 bases between. The CDR3 DNA follows: TGTGCCAGCAGTTTGCTTTGGGAGATTGGGGCAGGCACCGGGGAGCTGTTTTTT. It codes for CASSLLWEIGAGTGELFF.

The V call is TRBV25-1, the J call TRBJ1-1; maybe TRBD1 (6 bases). This CDR3 is built from 13 residues. Trimming took off 8 bases at V and 5 bases at J, with 15 bases between the two ends. CDR1 and CDR2 from the germline V gene are MGHDK and SYGVNS. The CDR3 protein is CASARGAGTEAFF. The CDR3 bases are TGTGCCAGCGCCCGGGGGGCCGGGACTGAAGCTTTCTTT.

A few counts support this clonotype. The chain carries TRBV20-1 and TRBJ2-1; D is ambiguous. Trimming took off 6 bases at V and 6 bases at J, with 18 bases between the two ends. The germline V gene encodes CDR1 DFQATT and CDR2 SNEGSKA (reference sequence). This CDR3 region has 14 residues. CDR3 coding DNA: TGCAGTGCCCACCTGACCTGGCAGACCAATGAGCAGTTCTTC. Translating it yields CSAHLTWQTNEQFF.

In this sample, this clonotype turned up many times. This CDR3 reads CASSLHFIGSDTQYF. For the CDR3, the DNA is TGTGCCAGCAGCCTCCACTTTATCGGTTCCGATACGCAGTATTTT. The chain has TRBV7-2 and TRBJ2-3; D remains unclear. From germline, CDR1 is SGHTA and CDR2 FQGNSA. This CDR3 comprises 15 residues. V dropped 5 bases and J dropped 6 bases, with 18 bases sitting between them.

This clonotype appeared many times. This chain links TRBV6-2 or TRBV6-3 with TRBJ1-4; tentative D call: TRBD1 (5 bases). The V gene's germline CDR1 is MNHEY and CDR2 SVGEGT. CDR3 size: 13 residues. Deletions cut 2 bases from V and 7 bases from J, with 8 bases between. The CDR3 DNA is TGTGCCAGCAGTTACGGGACGGCTGAAAAACTGTTTTTT. It specifies CASSYGTAEKLFF.

The chain links TRBV7-9 to TRBJ2-1; 7 bases match TRBD1. This CDR3 is built from 16 residues. The V gene's germline CDR1 is SEHNR and CDR2 FQNEAQ (reference sequence). V gave up 5 bases and J gave up 14 bases; unmatched junction bases: 21. DNA of the CDR3: TGTGCCAGCAGCCAATACGTAGGAGGACGTGGGACAGTTGAGTTCTTC. This codes for CASSQYVGGRGTVEFF.

This clonotype appeared a few times. The chain recombines TRBV20-1 with TRBJ2-1; 15 bases agree with TRBD2. CDR3 length: 19 residues. The trim removed 2 bases at V and 0 bases at J, leaving 8 bases unmatched. CDR1 and CDR2 (germline): DFQATT, SNEGSKA (reference sequence). CDR3 residues: CSARPGLAGGPVSYNEQFF. The CDR3 nucleotides are TGCAGTGCTAGACCTGGACTAGCGGGAGGGCCCGTCTCCTACAATGAGCAGTTCTTC.

This clonotype was detected ten times or more. V gene TRBV28 combines with J gene TRBJ1-5; D is possibly TRBD1 (5 bases). The germline CDR1 and CDR2 sequences are MDHEN and SYDVKM. CDR3 length equals 14 residues. V gave up 2 bases and J gave up 5 bases, with 10 bases separating them. CDR3 protein: CASSLRGGHQPQHF. CDR3 DNA: TGTGCCAGCAGTTTAAGGGGCGGGCATCAGCCCCAGCATTTT.

CDR3 region: CASSFGLARFPTGELFF. The CDR3 bases are TGTGCCAGCAGTTTTGGGCTAGCCCGTTTCCCCACCGGGGAGCTGTTTTTT. This chain uses TRBV28 with TRBJ2-2; perhaps TRBD2 as D (5 bases). V was clipped by 3 bases and J by 4 bases, with 18 bases between them. The CDR3 consists of 17 residues. Germline CDR1 MDHEN, CDR2 SYDVKM. Full variable domain (outside the CDR3, taken from reference TRBV28 and TRBJ2-2): DVKVTQSSRYLVKRTGEKVFLECVQDMDHENMFWYRQDPGLGLRLIYFSYDVKMKEKGDIPEGYSVSREKKERFSLILESASTNQTSMYLCASSFGLARFPTGELFFGEGSRLTVL.

This clonotype was recorded many times. This chain joins TRBV7-3 and TRBJ2-1, with 12 bases fitting TRBD2. The CDR3 sequence is 18 residues long. From germline, CDR1 is SGHTA and CDR2 FQGTGA. With V trimmed by 4 bases and J by 8 bases, 15 bases remained unmatched. CDR3 loop: CASSSKPSLAGGPDEQFF. The DNA for the CDR3 is TGTGCCAGCAGCTCTAAGCCCTCACTAGCGGGAGGCCCGGATGAGCAGTTCTTC.

The chain links TRBV20-1 to TRBJ2-4; 14 nucleotides line up with TRBD2. V lost 6 bases to trimming and J lost 3 bases; unmatched junction nucleotides: 7. The germline V gene encodes CDR1 DFQATT and CDR2 SNEGSKA (reference sequence). This CDR3 comprises 16 residues. As DNA, the CDR3 is TGCAGTGCCGGGACTAGCGGGAGCCCCATCAAAAACATTCAGTACTTC. This gives the protein CSAGTSGSPIKNIQYF.

This chain connects TRBV2 to TRBJ2-3; D is unclear. V was clipped by 4 bases and J by 6 bases, with 8 bases between them. Germline V lookup: CDR1 SNHLY, CDR2 FYNNEI. This CDR3 has 12 residues. For the CDR3, the DNA is TGTGCCAGCAGTGTCTTCCCCGATACGCAGTATTTT. Protein: CASSVFPDTQYF.

This clonotype showed up many times. This sequence joins TRBV5-1 and TRBJ2-5; D is ambiguous. Germline V CDR1 and CDR2: SGHRS, YFSETQ. V was trimmed by 5 bases and J by 3 bases, leaving 17 bases between them. The CDR3 runs 15 residues. CDR3 in amino acids: CASRNHAGSEETQYF. For the CDR3, the DNA is TGCGCCAGCAGAAATCACGCCGGGTCAGAAGAGACCCAGTACTTC.

This clonotype was recorded at least ten times. The chain has TRBV2 and TRBJ1-1, with no clear D. With 9 bases removed from V and 11 bases from J, the gap between germline ends came to 16 bases. The CDR3 runs to 11 residues. CDR1 is SNHLY and CDR2 is FYNNEI in the germline V gene. The CDR3 loop reads CARLSTLGAFF. CDR3 DNA: TGTGCCAGGCTTTCGACCCTGGGGGCTTTCTTT.

The J gene is TRBJ2-3, the V gene TRBV28, with 7 bases fitting TRBD1. The length of the CDR3 is 15 residues. Germline CDR1 reads MDHEN; CDR2 reads SYDVKM. Germline trimming cut 3 bases from V and 2 bases from J; bases unmatched to any gene: 5. The CDR3 here is CASSFNRGPTDTQYF. The DNA for the CDR3 is TGTGCCAGCAGTTTCAATAGGGGGCCCACAGATACGCAGTATTTT.

J is TRBJ1-1 and V is TRBV7-9, with D tentatively TRBD1 (6 bases). The ends were cut back, 1 base at V and 8 bases at J, with 11 bases in the middle. The CDR3 contains 13 residues. CDR1 SEHNR and CDR2 FQNEAQ come from the germline V gene (reference sequence). The CDR3 DNA sequence: TGTGCCAGCAGCTTAGAAGCAGGGGACGAAGCTTTCTTT. This encodes CASSLEAGDEAFF.